The 32 T cell receptor beta chains below all came from one sample that was sequenced in a study of early T cells in non-severe SARS-CoV-2 infection. Using its own MiXCR run on the 5' RACE reads, TCRdb lists one record per CDR3 protein. The repertoire holds about 22,000 distinct CDR3 sequences, with under 6% as singletons. The sequencing sample was made of whole blood. The receptors stem from an adult who was a healthcare worker with PCR-confirmed SARS-CoV-2 infection or an uninfected control (not recorded which).

In its sample, this clonotype was seen a few times. The J gene is TRBJ1-1, the V gene TRBV19; no clear D gene. The CDR3 has 14 residues. V lost 9 bases and J lost 1, with 15 bases in between. Germline CDR1 and CDR2: LNHDA and SQIVND (reference sequence). The DNA of the CDR3 is TGTGCCAGCCGAGAATGGAGCAAGAACACTGAAGCTTTCTTT. It translates to CASREWSKNTEAFF.

This clonotype has a count of ten or more. The chain couples TRBV29-1 to TRBJ1-5, with a possible D match to TRBD1 (6 bases). CDR3 size: 13 residues. From germline, CDR1 is SQVTM and CDR2 ANQGSEA. The ends were cut back, 7 bases at V and 4 bases at J, with 14 bases in the middle. CDR3 bases: TGCAGCGCGGAAGGGGGGCAGAATCAGCCCCAGCATTTT. Translating it yields CSAEGGQNQPQHF.

This clonotype was found many times. This chain joins TRBV4-2 and TRBJ2-1, with 12 positions matching TRBD2. CDR3 length: 15 residues. CDR1 and CDR2 (germline): LGHNA, YNFKEQ. With V trimmed by 4 bases and J by 3 bases, 1 base remained unmatched. This CDR3 reads CASSPSGGDYNEQFF. DNA for the CDR3: TGTGCCAGCAGCCCTAGCGGGGGGGACTACAATGAGCAGTTCTTC.

This clonotype was recorded at least ten times. The rearrangement joins TRBV27 to TRBJ2-1, with 12 nucleotides matching TRBD2. The V segment lost 3 bases and the J segment 2 bases; nucleotides outside the gene matches: 11. CDR3 length: 19 amino acids. Germline assignment: CDR1 MNHEY and CDR2 SMNVEV (reference sequence). The CDR3 sequence is CASSFLGLAGTLPYNEQFF. The CDR3 region has the DNA TGTGCCAGCAGTTTCCTTGGACTAGCGGGGACCCTACCCTACAATGAGCAGTTCTTC.

The table lists this clonotype with many counts. The gene calls are TRBV12-3 or TRBV12-4 and TRBJ2-3; D not resolved. Trimming pared 1 base from V and 0 bases from J, leaving 5 bases between. The CDR3 covers 14 residues. The CDR3 spells CASSLDGSTDTQYF. The CDR3 nucleotides read TGTGCCAGCAGTTTAGACGGCAGCACAGATACGCAGTATTTT.

This clonotype appeared many times. The chain joins TRBV18 to TRBJ2-7; D is unresolved. The CDR3 contains 13 residues. Germline CDR1 and CDR2: KGHSH and LQKENI. The germline V and J ends were trimmed by 2 bases and 3 bases, with 8 bases remaining between them. The CDR3 here is CASSPASDYEQYF. CDR3 coding DNA: TGTGCCAGCTCACCAGCCTCGGACTACGAGCAGTACTTC.

The chain links TRBV7-9 to TRBJ1-2; perhaps TRBD1 as D (5 bases). Trimming removed 3 bases at V and 4 bases at J, with 21 bases between. CDR3 length: 17 amino acids. Germline lookup yields CDR1 SEHNR and CDR2 FQNEAQ (reference sequence). The CDR3 region has the DNA TGTGCCAGCAGCTTCCTCCTAAGGGACCGGGTCGGCTATGGCTACACCTTC. The encoded protein is CASSFLLRDRVGYGYTF.

This clonotype was seen repeatedly, ten times or more. This rearrangement joins TRBV28 to TRBJ2-5; D unresolved. CDR1 is MDHEN, CDR2 SYDVKM, per germline. V was clipped by 4 bases and J by 1 base, with 13 bases between them. This CDR3 contains 15 residues. In nucleotides, the CDR3 is TGTGCCAGCAGTTCAACTTATGGGGTCCAAGAGACCCAGTACTTC. Its protein is CASSSTYGVQETQYF.

This clonotype was counted many times. This chain joins TRBV12-3 or TRBV12-4 and TRBJ1-2; 8 bases match TRBD1. V was clipped by 10 bases and J by 4 bases; unmatched bases: 11. This CDR3 contains 14 residues. CDR3 protein: CATGATGQAYGYTF. For the CDR3, the DNA is TGTGCCACCGGCGCGACGGGACAGGCCTATGGCTACACCTTC.

This clonotype came up many times. V usage is TRBV7-2 and J usage is TRBJ2-3; TRBD2 might be the D (5 bases). V was clipped by 4 bases and J by 1 base, with 12 bases between them. This CDR3 contains 15 residues. Per the germline V gene, CDR1 is SGHTA and CDR2 is FQGNSA. In DNA form, the CDR3 reads TGTGCCAGCAGCTCCGGGGATATGGGCACAGATACGCAGTATTTT. Protein sequence: CASSSGDMGTDTQYF.

This clonotype was observed a few times. The chain has TRBV12-3 or TRBV12-4 and TRBJ1-1; possible D gene TRBD1, 5 bases. V was trimmed by 3 bases and J by 8 bases, leaving 7 bases between them. This CDR3 contains 11 residues. Written as DNA, the CDR3 is TGTGCCAGCAGTTTGGGGACGGAAGCTTTCTTT. Protein product: CASSLGTEAFF.

This chain joins TRBV6-2 or TRBV6-3 and TRBJ2-2; D unresolved. CDR1 MNHEY and CDR2 SVGEGT come from the germline V gene. Trimming stripped 8 bases from V and 1 base from J, with 17 bases between. This CDR3 has 16 amino acids. As DNA, the CDR3 is TGTGCCAGCGTCCCTGGGTGGAAACTGAACACCGGGGAGCTGTTTTTT. Protein: CASVPGWKLNTGELFF.

This clonotype was detected a few times. This chain uses TRBV19 with TRBJ2-1, with D possibly being TRBD1 or TRBD2 (5 bases each). Trimming shortened V by 0 bases and J by 4 bases, and 13 bases separated the two germline ends. The CDR3 is 16 residues long. CDR1 and CDR2 from the germline V gene are LNHDA and SQIVND (reference sequence). The CDR3 spells CASSIDGAPLYNEQFF. Written as DNA, the CDR3 is TGTGCCAGTAGTATAGACGGGGCCCCCTTGTACAATGAGCAGTTCTTC.

This clonotype was detected many times. The V and J genes are TRBV4-3 and TRBJ2-3; D is undetermined. Germline V gene data show CDR1 as LGHNA and CDR2 as YSLEER. This CDR3 is built from 14 residues. V dropped 1 base and J dropped 6 bases, with 11 bases sitting between them. CDR3 DNA sequence: TGCGCCAGCAGCCAAGGGTTTCCCACTGATACGCAGTATTTT. Its protein is CASSQGFPTDTQYF.

The CDR3 sequence: CASSQIFGGEETQYF. The CDR3 DNA follows: TGTGCCAGCAGCCAGATATTCGGAGGGGAAGAGACCCAGTACTTC. The rearrangement joins TRBV7-7 to TRBJ2-5; D might be TRBD2 (6 bases). V was clipped by 5 bases and J by 3 bases, with 16 bases between them. This CDR3 is built from 15 residues. The germline CDR1 and CDR2 sequences are SSHAT and FNYEAQ (reference sequence).

This clonotype was observed at least ten times. The chain uses TRBV7-6 and TRBJ2-3; D possibly corresponds to TRBD2 (5 bases). The CDR3 is 15 amino acids. V was trimmed by 2 bases and J by 2 bases, leaving 11 bases between them. Germline V gene sequence: CDR1 SGHVS, CDR2 FNYEAQ. The CDR3 DNA reads as TGTGCCAGCAGCTTATTCGAGGGCTACACAGATACGCAGTATTTT. It is translated as CASSLFEGYTDTQYF.

This chain connects TRBV20-1 to TRBJ2-1, with TRBD2 matching 10 bases. The CDR3 has 15 residues. V dropped 7 bases and J dropped 9; count of bases not matched to a gene: 15. Germline lookup yields CDR1 DFQATT and CDR2 SNEGSKA (reference sequence). This CDR3 is CSVTLAGGAVVEQFF. The CDR3 bases are TGCAGTGTCACGTTAGCGGGGGGTGCTGTTGTTGAGCAGTTCTTC.

This clonotype was seen ten or more times. This chain joins TRBV5-1 and TRBJ2-5, with D maybe TRBD2 (7 bases). In germline, CDR1 is SGHRS, CDR2 YFSETQ. CDR3 length: 15 amino acids. The ends were cut back, 4 bases at V and 4 bases at J, with 17 bases in the middle. This CDR3 reads CASSVTGSGGETQYF. CDR3 bases: TGCGCCAGCAGCGTGACAGGATCGGGAGGAGAGACCCAGTACTTC.

This clonotype is deemed medium-sized (0.01 to 0.1%). The chain combines TRBV12-2 with TRBJ2-7; the DNA was not compared with TRBD1, the D call given in the table. TRBV12-2 is a pseudogene segment. The CDR3 spans 16 residues. As DNA, the CDR3 is TGTGCAAGTCGCTTCCGAGGGACAGGGTCAATTCACGAGCAGTACTTC. Amino acids: CASRFRGTGSIHEQYF.

This clonotype was found many times. The V and J genes are TRBV20-1 and TRBJ2-7, with 7 bases lining up with TRBD2. The CDR3 runs 13 residues. The junction had 3 bases not matched to a gene; V was cut back by 4 bases and J by 0 bases. CDR1 is DFQATT and CDR2 is SNEGSKA in the germline V gene (reference sequence). DNA of the CDR3: TGCAGTGCTAACGGGGGGAACTCCTACGAGCAGTACTTC. Translation: CSANGGNSYEQYF.

This clonotype was seen only a few times. The rearrangement links TRBV29-1 to TRBJ1-2; weak D call: TRBD1 (5 bases). The CDR3 totals 12 residues. Deletions cut 6 bases from V and 5 bases from J, with 13 bases between. CDR1 and CDR2 (germline): SQVTM, ANQGSEA. The CDR3 loop is CSVLKGSYGYTF. CDR3 in DNA: TGCAGCGTCTTGAAGGGGTCGTATGGCTACACCTTC.

This clonotype was recorded a few times. This chain links TRBV12-3 or TRBV12-4 with TRBJ2-2; D perhaps matches TRBD2 (6 bases). The CDR3 sequence is 15 residues long. The germline V and J ends were trimmed by 9 bases and 0 bases, with 14 bases remaining between them. CDR3 nucleotides: TGTGCCAGTTTCCGGGGGACTTCGAACACCGGGGAGCTGTTTTTT. Its translation: CASFRGTSNTGELFF.

This clonotype was seen at least ten times. The chain employs TRBV5-4 and TRBJ1-1, with D uncertain. Trimming stripped 2 bases from V and 4 bases from J, with 12 bases between. CDR3 length: 14 residues. From germline, CDR1 is SGHNT and CDR2 YYREEE (reference sequence). CDR3 in DNA: TGTGCCAGCAGCTTAAGTGGGGTCAGCACTGAAGCTTTCTTT. Encoded protein: CASSLSGVSTEAFF.

Ten or more counts support this clonotype. This sequence joins TRBV4-1 and TRBJ1-4; D is unresolved. This CDR3 has 15 amino acids. Trimming shortened V by 1 base and J by 8 bases, and 14 bases separated the two germline ends. CDR1 and CDR2 (germline): MGHRA, YSYEKL. This CDR3 is CASSQVGSGTEKLFF. The CDR3 nucleotides read TGCGCCAGCAGCCAAGTAGGTTCAGGAACAGAAAAACTGTTTTTT.

This clonotype is labeled medium-sized. The chain has TRBV20-1 and TRBJ1-1; possible D gene TRBD1, 6 bases. The CDR3 runs 13 residues. Germline V gene lookup returns CDR1 DFQATT and CDR2 SNEGSKA (reference sequence). V lost 4 bases and J lost 0, with 9 bases in between. CDR3: CSANGDMNTEAFF. The CDR3 coding sequence is TGCAGTGCTAACGGGGACATGAACACTGAAGCTTTCTTT.

This clonotype was seen more than once but under ten times. This rearrangement joins TRBV7-2 to TRBJ2-1; perhaps TRBD2 as D (6 bases). The CDR3 extends over 18 amino acids. V lost 0 bases, J lost 0 bases, and 15 bases lay in between. CDR1 SGHTA and CDR2 FQGNSA come from the germline V gene. The CDR3 reads CASSLARGGPSSYNEQFF. DNA for the CDR3: TGTGCCAGCAGCTTAGCGCGGGGCGGGCCTAGCTCCTACAATGAGCAGTTCTTC.

This clonotype was counted at least ten times. The chain employs TRBV2 and TRBJ1-4, with 8 bases fitting TRBD1. The germline V gene encodes CDR1 SNHLY and CDR2 FYNNEI. The junction had 10 bases not matched to a gene; V was cut back by 6 bases and J by 7 bases. This CDR3 has 15 residues. Here the CDR3 reads CASSVGAGGSEKLFF. The CDR3 nucleotides read TGTGCCAGCAGCGTAGGAGCAGGGGGCTCTGAAAAACTGTTTTTT.

This clonotype was counted many times. The gene calls are TRBV4-2 and TRBJ2-3; 7 nucleotides agree with TRBD1. Germline lookup yields CDR1 LGHNA and CDR2 YNFKEQ. CDR3 length: 17 amino acids. The trim removed 0 bases at V and 6 bases at J, leaving 12 bases unmatched. The CDR3 coding sequence is TGTGCCAGCAGCCAAGATAGGCGGACAGGAGGATTGGATACGCAGTATTTT. Protein sequence: CASSQDRRTGGLDTQYF.

This clonotype was seen repeatedly, ten times or more. V is TRBV7-6 and J is TRBJ2-1; D possibly corresponds to TRBD1 (5 bases). This CDR3 region has 16 residues. CDR1 SGHVS and CDR2 FNYEAQ come from the germline V gene. Trimming pared 5 bases from V and 0 bases from J, leaving 14 bases between. The CDR3 loop is CASSTTVPSSYNEQFF. In nucleotides, the CDR3 is TGTGCCAGCAGCACGACAGTCCCGAGCTCCTACAATGAGCAGTTCTTC.

This clonotype was counted many times. J is TRBJ1-1 and V is TRBV28; 7 bases line up with TRBD1. Germline V gene lookup returns CDR1 MDHEN and CDR2 SYDVKM. V trimming: 5 bases; J trimming: 1 base; junction bases outside the gene matches: 4. This CDR3 has 14 amino acids. Written as DNA, the CDR3 is TGTGCCAGCAGTACGGGACAGCAGAACACTGAAGCTTTCTTT. Translation gives CASSTGQQNTEAFF.

This clonotype was seen a few times. V gene TRBV6-5 combines with J gene TRBJ2-6; D may match TRBD1 or TRBD2 (5 bases each). Germline values: CDR1 MNHEY, CDR2 SVGAGI. V gave up 3 bases and J gave up 1 base, with 25 bases separating them. This CDR3 region has 21 residues. CDR3 protein: CASSYFGLLPGRISGANVLTF. CDR3 coding DNA: TGTGCCAGCAGTTATTTCGGGCTCCTACCGGGACGGATTTCTGGGGCCAACGTCCTGACTTTC.

There are many counts of this clonotype. V usage is TRBV6-1 and J usage is TRBJ1-6; TRBD1 matches 8 bases. There are 14 residues in the CDR3. Trimming took 4 bases from V and 7 from J; bases not matched to a gene: 3. From germline, CDR1 is MNHNS and CDR2 SASEGT. As DNA, the CDR3 is TGTGCCAGCAGTGTGACAGGGGAAAATTCACCCCTCCACTTT. It yields the protein CASSVTGENSPLHF.